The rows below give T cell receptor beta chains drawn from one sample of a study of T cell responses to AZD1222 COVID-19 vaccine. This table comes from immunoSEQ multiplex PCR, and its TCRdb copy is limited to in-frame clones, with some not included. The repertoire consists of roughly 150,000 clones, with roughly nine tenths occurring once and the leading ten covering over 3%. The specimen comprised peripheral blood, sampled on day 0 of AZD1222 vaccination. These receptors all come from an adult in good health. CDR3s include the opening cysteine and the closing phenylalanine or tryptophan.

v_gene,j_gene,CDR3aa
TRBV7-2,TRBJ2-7,CASSLVPSGYSYEQYF
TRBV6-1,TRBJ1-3,CASSEGLNLFFSGNTIYF
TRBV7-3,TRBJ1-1,CASSTDSYTEAFF
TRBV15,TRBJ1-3,CATSISGTGVDTIYF
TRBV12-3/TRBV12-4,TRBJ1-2,CASSLTGLYGYTF
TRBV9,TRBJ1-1,CASSPMTGFPEAFF
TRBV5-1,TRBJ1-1,CASSRSTNTEAFF
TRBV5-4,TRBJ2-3,CASSFGTTPDTQYF
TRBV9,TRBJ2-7,CASSPAPIYEQYF
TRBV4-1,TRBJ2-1,CASSREASGRYNEQFF
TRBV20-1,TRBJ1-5,CSASKGAHQPQHF
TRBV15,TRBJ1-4,CATSYRVKTGEKLFF
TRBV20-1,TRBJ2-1,CSASGAASYSNEQFF
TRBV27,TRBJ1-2,CASAALPQGYGYTF
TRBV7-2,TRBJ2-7,CASSLGTGGSYEQYF
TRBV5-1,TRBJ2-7,CASRQKGQGLHEQYF
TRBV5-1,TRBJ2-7,CASSGQGAQNEQYF
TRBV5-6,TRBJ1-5,CASSDAGDQPQHF
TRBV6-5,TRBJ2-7,CASTVGQYEQYF
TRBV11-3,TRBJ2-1,CASSPAFLVDEQFF
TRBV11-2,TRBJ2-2,CASSSRPNTGELFF
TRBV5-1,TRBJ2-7,CASSLVLAGMGYEQYF
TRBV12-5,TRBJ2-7,CASGSGGRVYEQYF
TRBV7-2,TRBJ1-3,CASSLPYLGTIYF
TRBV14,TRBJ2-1,CASSQPGYNEQFF
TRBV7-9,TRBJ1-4,CASHVFPTNEKLFF
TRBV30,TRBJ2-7,CAWDSLAGVSEQYF
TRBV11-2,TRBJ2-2,CASRPGTSGTSMLGGELFF
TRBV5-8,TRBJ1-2,CASSLEGAAPYGYTF
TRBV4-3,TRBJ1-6,CASSQEGGDSPLHF
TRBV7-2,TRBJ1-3,CASSLAQLPSGNTIYF
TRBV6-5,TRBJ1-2,CASSSGTGTYGYTF
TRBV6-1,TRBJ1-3,CASRETKAPPGNTIYF
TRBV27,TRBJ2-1,CASSALGEEQFF
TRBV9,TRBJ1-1,CASSVAIRGSTEAFF
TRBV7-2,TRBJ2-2,CASSSGLADKFNTGELFF